One sample yielded the 31 T cell receptor beta chains listed below, sequenced in a study of T cells in Graves' hyperthyroidism and ophthalmopathy. The investigators amplified TCR beta CDR3 regions from RNA transcripts. HTBI primers were employed in a first-round RT-PCR of the TCR CDR3. Via MiXCR, TCRdb re-called the multiplex PCR reads, giving one row per CDR3 protein. The table records 600,000 to 650,000 distinct CDR3 sequences, 16% of them present only once. Sequenced: blood. The receptors were sampled from a woman aged 25 to 39 with Graves' hyperthyroidism.

This clonotype was seen only a few times. The rearrangement links TRBV2 to TRBJ2-2; 9 bases fit TRBD2. Per the germline V gene, CDR1 is SNHLY and CDR2 is FYNNEI. The length of the CDR3 is 15 residues. V lost 5 bases to trimming and J lost 3 bases; unmatched junction nucleotides: 4. CDR3: CASSPSGGYTGELFF. The DNA of the CDR3 is TGTGCCAGCAGTCCAAGCGGGGGGTACACCGGGGAGCTGTTTTTT.

This clonotype was seen ten or more times. The V and J genes are TRBV2 and TRBJ2-5; 11 nucleotides line up with TRBD2. V shed 7 bases, J shed 2 bases, and the junction held 9 bases outside the gene matches. The CDR3 sequence is 16 residues long. Looked up from germline, CDR1 is SNHLY and CDR2 is FYNNEI. Here the CDR3 reads CASIGLAGRPQETQYF. The CDR3 region has the DNA TGTGCCAGCATTGGACTAGCGGGCCGGCCACAAGAGACCCAGTACTTC.

In its sample, this clonotype was seen many times. The J gene is TRBJ2-5, the V gene TRBV24-1, with D tentatively TRBD1 or TRBD2 (5 bases each). The CDR3 sequence is 15 residues long. The germline V and J ends were trimmed by 3 bases and 2 bases, with 12 bases remaining between them. Germline V gene sequence: CDR1 KGHDR, CDR2 SFDVKD. The CDR3 DNA reads TGTGCCACCAGTGATCCCCATTGGGGGCAAGAGACCCAGTACTTC. Protein sequence: CATSDPHWGQETQYF.

The chain links TRBV5-1 to TRBJ2-3; no clear D gene. The CDR3 loop spans 14 amino acids. Germline CDR1 SGHRS, CDR2 YFSETQ. V dropped 0 bases and J dropped 6 bases, with 11 bases sitting between them. As DNA, the CDR3 is TGCGCCAGCAGCTTGGACCTTCCGGAGGATACGCAGTATTTT. This codes for CASSLDLPEDTQYF.

V and J are TRBV24-1 and TRBJ2-1; D uncertain. V was shortened by 9 bases and J by 6 bases, with 8 bases between the two germline ends. Germline CDR1 and CDR2: KGHDR and SFDVKD. The CDR3 spans 11 residues. CDR3 loop: CATAFSNEQFF. The CDR3 region has the DNA TGTGCCACCGCATTCAGCAATGAGCAGTTCTTC.

The chain couples TRBV19 to TRBJ1-2, with D maybe TRBD1 (6 bases). The CDR3 spans 17 residues. Germline CDR1 and CDR2: LNHDA and SQIVND (reference sequence). With 7 bases removed from V and 4 bases from J, the gap between germline ends came to 25 bases. The CDR3: CASTTWTVRFAPYGYTF. The CDR3 region has the DNA TGTGCCAGTACTACTTGGACAGTCCGGTTTGCGCCCTATGGCTACACCTTC.

This clonotype was seen only a few times. The genes are TRBV7-2 and TRBJ1-1; unclear D gene. Trimming left V 6 bases short and J 4 bases short, with 12 bases between. Germline V gene lookup returns CDR1 SGHTA and CDR2 FQGNSA. This CDR3 has 13 residues. The CDR3 sequence is CASREYGSTEAFF. CDR3 coding DNA: TGTGCCAGCAGGGAATACGGATCCACTGAAGCTTTCTTT.

This clonotype was recorded at least ten times. This chain uses TRBV6-1 with TRBJ2-3, with a weak D call TRBD2 (5 bases). Looked up from germline, CDR1 is MNHNS and CDR2 is SASEGT. Trimming removed 1 base from V and 0 bases from J, with 8 bases in between. The CDR3 is 15 residues long. CDR3: CASSEGPGSTDTQYF. CDR3 nucleotides: TGTGCCAGCAGTGAAGGTCCGGGGAGCACAGATACGCAGTATTTT.

The gene calls are TRBV6-2 or TRBV6-3 and TRBJ2-1; D perhaps matches TRBD2 (5 bases). V was shortened by 0 bases and J by 6 bases, with 15 bases between the two germline ends. This CDR3 contains 16 residues. CDR1 MNHEY and CDR2 SVGEGT come from the germline V gene. The CDR3 coding sequence is TGTGCCAGCAGTTACTCCTTGAGGGCCTTTACCAATGAGCAGTTCTTC. Translated: CASSYSLRAFTNEQFF.

There are many counts of this clonotype. The chain has TRBV7-8 and TRBJ2-7; 14 nucleotides agree with TRBD2. From germline, CDR1 is SGHVS and CDR2 FQNEAQ. V trimming: 5 bases; J trimming: 0 bases; junction bases outside the gene matches: 15. The CDR3 consists of 20 residues. CDR3 in DNA: TGTGCCAGCAGCCTGACTCGGACTAGCGGGAGGCCGCCTTTCTCCTACGAGCAGTACTTC. Amino acid sequence: CASSLTRTSGRPPFSYEQYF.

This chain uses TRBV19 with TRBJ1-2, with a weak D call TRBD1 (5 bases). Trimming stripped 4 bases from V and 5 bases from J, with 14 bases between. Germline values: CDR1 LNHDA, CDR2 SQIVND (reference sequence). The CDR3 spans 14 residues. The CDR3 nucleotides read TGTGCCAGTAGTAGCACCGGGACGGGGTATGGCTACACCTTC. Translating gives CASSSTGTGYGYTF.

This clonotype was recorded a few times. This CDR3 reads CASSLLTSGTYEQYF. The CDR3, as DNA: TGCGCCAGCAGCTTGCTAACTAGCGGGACCTACGAGCAGTACTTC. The chain is built from TRBV5-1 and TRBJ2-7, with TRBD2 matching over 10 bases. Trimming cost V 1 base and J 2 bases; bases outside gene matches: 3. Germline values: CDR1 SGHRS, CDR2 YFSETQ. The CDR3 runs to 15 residues.

This clonotype was counted many times. The V gene is TRBV6-1, the J gene TRBJ1-4, with 8 bases aligning to TRBD1. CDR1 is MNHNS, CDR2 SASEGT, per germline. J lost 8 bases, V lost 5 bases, and 7 bases had no gene match. This CDR3 has 14 residues. This chain's CDR3 is CASSSDRGSEKLFF. The CDR3 nucleotides read TGTGCCAGCAGTTCTGACAGGGGATCCGAAAAACTGTTTTTT.

In its sample, this clonotype was seen many times. The V and J genes are TRBV20-1 and TRBJ2-7; 13 nucleotides match TRBD2. Germline loops: CDR1 DFQATT, CDR2 SNEGSKA (reference sequence). The V gene end was trimmed by 7 bases and the J gene end by 2 bases; junction bases not matched to a gene: 14. This CDR3 is built from 17 residues. In DNA form, the CDR3 reads TGCAGTGGCACCCCGGGACTAGCGGGAACCTTTACCTACGAGCAGTACTTC. It yields the protein CSGTPGLAGTFTYEQYF.

This clonotype was recorded many times. The chain recombines TRBV7-2 with TRBJ2-5; 11 bases are shared with TRBD2. There are 15 residues in the CDR3. The trim removed 3 bases at V and 5 bases at J, leaving 5 bases unmatched. Per germline, CDR1 SGHTA and CDR2 FQGNSA. The CDR3 spells CASSFRLAGSETQYF. CDR3 sequence (DNA): TGTGCCAGCAGCTTTAGACTAGCGGGATCGGAGACCCAGTACTTC.

This chain joins TRBV6-2 or TRBV6-3 and TRBJ2-1, with D possibly matching TRBD2 (5 bases). Per germline, CDR1 MNHEY and CDR2 SVGEGT. The CDR3 loop spans 14 amino acids. Trimming removed 0 bases from V and 7 bases from J, with 10 bases in between. Written as DNA, the CDR3 is TGTGCCAGCAGTTACTCACGAGCGGCTAATGAGCAGTTCTTC. This translates into CASSYSRAANEQFF.

The chain combines TRBV5-1 with TRBJ2-3; D ambiguous. Trimming shortened V by 4 bases and J by 5 bases, and 14 bases separated the two germline ends. CDR1 and CDR2 (germline): SGHRS, YFSETQ. The length of the CDR3 is 14 residues. The CDR3 DNA reads as TGCGCCAGCAGCCTCGCCTTAGTGAGAGATACGCAGTATTTT. It is translated as CASSLALVRDTQYF.

The rearrangement uses TRBV5-1 and TRBJ1-3, with D possibly being TRBD1 (5 bases). V was clipped by 1 base and J by 0 bases, with 11 bases between them. The CDR3 has 16 amino acids. Germline-derived CDR1 and CDR2 are SGHRS and YFSETQ. In DNA form, the CDR3 reads TGCGCCAGCAGCTTGAGTGCGGGGCGCTCTGGAAACACCATATATTTT. This sequence encodes CASSLSAGRSGNTIYF.

The chain couples TRBV19 to TRBJ1-1, with no clear D. Trimming removed 11 bases from V and 11 bases from J, with 18 bases in between. This CDR3 contains 11 residues. CDR1 is LNHDA and CDR2 is SQIVND in the germline V gene (reference sequence). In DNA, the CDR3 is TGTGCCGGTCTAATACACGGGTCGGCTTTCTTT. Amino acid sequence: CAGLIHGSAFF.

There are a few counts of this clonotype. The CDR3 region is CSARDVSAGGNEQFF. The CDR3 DNA is TGCAGTGCTAGAGATGTTTCGGCAGGGGGTAATGAGCAGTTCTTC. This chain links TRBV20-1 with TRBJ2-1; 7 nucleotides align to TRBD1. V shed 0 bases and J 7 bases; nucleotides not matched to a gene: 9. CDR1 is DFQATT and CDR2 is SNEGSKA in the germline V gene (reference sequence). The CDR3 covers 15 residues.

The genes are TRBV2 and TRBJ2-3; 12 bases are shared with TRBD1. Germline V gene sequence: CDR1 SNHLY, CDR2 FYNNEI. The CDR3 runs to 15 residues. The V gene end was trimmed by 6 bases and the J gene end by 4 bases; junction bases not matched to a gene: 5. CDR3 sequence (DNA): TGTGCCAGCAGCCCCGGGACAGGGGGCGCAGATACGCAGTATTTT. It yields the protein CASSPGTGGADTQYF.

This clonotype was picked up many times. This chain connects TRBV6-5 to TRBJ1-2; 7 bases match TRBD1. This CDR3 region has 15 residues. CDR1 is MNHEY and CDR2 is SVGAGI in the germline V gene. J was trimmed by 4 bases and V by 2 bases; bases with no gene match: 7. In DNA form, the CDR3 reads TGTGCCAGCAGTTACAGGGACAGTCCCTTCTATGGCTACACCTTC. Amino acid sequence: CASSYRDSPFYGYTF.

This chain uses TRBV5-5 with TRBJ2-7; D unresolved. Trimming left V 3 bases short and J 1 base short, with 8 bases between. The CDR3 runs 13 residues. In germline, CDR1 is SGHKS, CDR2 YYEKEE (reference sequence). The CDR3 bases are TGTGCCAGCAGCTACCGACCGTCCTACGAGCAGTACTTC. Protein product: CASSYRPSYEQYF.

A few counts support this clonotype. The chain joins TRBV19 to TRBJ2-2, with D perhaps assigned TRBD1 or TRBD2 (5 bases each). The CDR3 is 13 residues long. Trimming shortened V by 5 bases and J by 7 bases, and 11 bases separated the two germline ends. Germline V lookup: CDR1 LNHDA, CDR2 SQIVND (reference sequence). CDR3 region: CASSLRDGGELFF. CDR3 DNA sequence: TGTGCCAGTAGTCTCCGGGACGGCGGGGAGCTGTTTTTT.

In its sample, this clonotype was seen a few times. J is TRBJ2-5 and V is TRBV11-3; no reliable D call. CDR1 is SGHNT and CDR2 is YENEEA in the germline V gene. The CDR3 runs 15 residues. V was shortened by 4 bases and J by 5 bases, with 17 bases between the two germline ends. This chain's CDR3 is CASSSRPSRKETQYF. Here the CDR3 DNA reads TGTGCCAGCAGCTCAAGACCCTCGAGGAAGGAGACCCAGTACTTC.

This clonotype has a count of ten or more. This chain joins TRBV7-9 and TRBJ2-7; 7 bases are a match to TRBD2. Germline-derived CDR1 and CDR2 are SEHNR and FQNEAQ (reference sequence). Trimming took 4 bases from V and 6 from J; bases not matched to a gene: 15. This CDR3 region has 16 residues. The CDR3 loop reads CASSSRDYPILGEQYF. The CDR3 DNA is TGTGCCAGCAGCTCACGGGACTATCCCATACTGGGCGAGCAGTACTTC.

The rearrangement uses TRBV11-3 and TRBJ2-1, with 7 nucleotides matching TRBD1. The ends lost 1 base at V and 15 bases at J; junction bases unmatched: 9. The CDR3 spans 13 residues. CDR1 SGHNT and CDR2 YENEEA come from the germline V gene. The CDR3 reads CASSLARDSPRFF. In DNA form, the CDR3 reads TGTGCCAGCAGCTTAGCTAGGGACAGCCCCAGGTTCTTC.

On this clonotype: At one boundary the junction diverges from the germline segment, which might be a read error. This rearrangement joins TRBV4-1 to TRBJ2-5, with TRBD2 as a possible D gene (5 bases). This CDR3 is 15 amino acids long. Germline CDR1 reads MGHRA; CDR2 reads YSYEKL. This chain's CDR3 is CASSQAGNRQEAQYF. Here the CDR3 DNA reads TGCGCCAGCAGCCAAGCCGGGAATAGGCAAGAGGCCCAGTACTTC.

The V and J genes are TRBV6-2 or TRBV6-3 and TRBJ2-3; 9 nucleotides match TRBD2. The CDR3 runs 14 residues. Germline V gene sequence: CDR1 MNHEY, CDR2 SVGEGT. The V and J ends lost 0 bases and 8 bases, in that order; junction bases with no gene match: 3. This chain's CDR3 is CASSYSRTSATQYF. CDR3 bases: TGTGCCAGCAGTTACTCGAGGACTAGCGCTACGCAGTATTTT.

This clonotype was detected many times. V is TRBV28 and J is TRBJ2-2; D gene unclear. The germline V gene encodes CDR1 MDHEN and CDR2 SYDVKM. The CDR3 consists of 12 residues. Trimming stripped 5 bases from V and 3 bases from J, with 4 bases between. CDR3 region: CASSDYTGELFF. The DNA of the CDR3 is TGTGCCAGCAGTGATTACACCGGGGAGCTGTTTTTT.

The chain has TRBV5-1 and TRBJ2-1; D is possibly TRBD2 (6 bases). The ends were cut back, 0 bases at V and 7 bases at J, with 17 bases in the middle. This CDR3 contains 16 residues. Germline CDR1 and CDR2: SGHRS and YFSETQ. In DNA, the CDR3 is TGCGCCAGCAGCTTGGGACCTAGCGACCCGTATAATGAGCAGTTCTTC. It codes for CASSLGPSDPYNEQFF.